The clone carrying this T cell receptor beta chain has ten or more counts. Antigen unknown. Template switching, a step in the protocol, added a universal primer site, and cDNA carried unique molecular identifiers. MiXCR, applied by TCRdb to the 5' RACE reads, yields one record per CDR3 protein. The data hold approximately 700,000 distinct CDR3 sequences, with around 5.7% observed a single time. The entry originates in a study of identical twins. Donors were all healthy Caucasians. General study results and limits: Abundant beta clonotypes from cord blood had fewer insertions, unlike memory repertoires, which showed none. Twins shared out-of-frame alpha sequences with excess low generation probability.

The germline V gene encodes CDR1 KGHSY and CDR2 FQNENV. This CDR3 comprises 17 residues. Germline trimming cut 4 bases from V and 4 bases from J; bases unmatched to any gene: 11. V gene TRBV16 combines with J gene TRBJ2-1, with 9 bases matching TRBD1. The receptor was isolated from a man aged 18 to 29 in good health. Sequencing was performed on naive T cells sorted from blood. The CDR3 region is CASSLGQGLHLYNEQFF. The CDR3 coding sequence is TGTGCCAGCAGCCTGGGACAGGGTCTTCACTTGTACAATGAGCAGTTCTTC.